This TCR beta chain was documented in a study of blood T cell repertoires in COVID-19. Overall study: The United States, Italy and Spain supplied acute and convalescent COVID-19 samples. In each case, the material was cDNA or gDNA derived from T cells, B-cell-depleted T cells, or PBMCs.

Participants spanned ages roughly 18 to 95 years and resided in around 25 US areas. Recovered status in Cohort 3 required two negative PCRs, clearance, or symptom resolution. The method was immunoSEQ multiplex PCR; TCRdb's version includes in-frame clones alone and lacks a portion of them. Of about 220,000 clones in the sample, around 84% are singletons; the top ten hold 6.8%. V lost 1 base and J 7 bases, leaving 11 bases between the germline ends. Germline V lookup: CDR1 GTSNPN, CDR2 SVGIG (reference sequence). This CDR3 region has 12 residues. This receptor was obtained from a woman aged 40 to 50 who had recovered from COVID-19. V usage is TRBV30 and J usage is TRBJ2-7; D might be TRBD2 (5 bases). Sequences were obtained from PBMCs or T cells enriched from blood (not recorded which). CDR3 sequence reads: CAWSGYSGEQYF. The CDR3 coding sequence is TGTGCCTGGAGTGGGTATTCGGGGGAGCAGTACTTC.